The 20 T cell receptor beta chains below come from one sample, sequenced in a study of blood T cell repertoires in COVID-19. The assay was immunoSEQ multiplex PCR, and TCRdb's table has in-frame clones only and misses some. The table records about 270,000 clones, approximately 88% of them present only once. The sequenced material came from PBMCs or T cells enriched from blood (not recorded which). The receptors were sampled from a woman aged 40 to 55 with acute COVID-19.

The chain carries TRBV15 and TRBJ1-2; D ambiguous. The germline V and J ends were trimmed by 1 base and 3 bases, with 3 bases remaining between them. This CDR3 is built from 12 residues. The germline gives CDR1 LNHNV, CDR2 YYDKDF (reference sequence). CDR3 nucleotides: TGTGCCACCAGCAGAGGAGACTATGGCTACACCTTC. It encodes CATSRGDYGYTF.

The chain uses TRBV19 and TRBJ2-2; weak D call: TRBD2 (5 bases). This CDR3 has 13 amino acids. CDR1 and CDR2 from the germline V gene are LNHDA and SQIVND (reference sequence). Trimming pared 3 bases from V and 6 bases from J, leaving 8 bases between. DNA for the CDR3: TGTGCCAGTAGTATCGGACTCGCCGGGGAGCTGTTTTTT. Translating gives CASSIGLAGELFF.

This clone has only a few counts. The V call is TRBV28, the J call TRBJ1-5; D remains ambiguous. The CDR3 length is 11 residues. Deletions cut 6 bases from V and 4 bases from J, with 4 bases between. Germline CDR1 is MDHEN and CDR2 is SYDVKM. CDR3 DNA: TGTGCCAGCAGCTTTAATCAGCCCCAGCATTTT. Residues: CASSFNQPQHF. Full variable domain (outside the CDR3, taken from reference TRBV28 and TRBJ1-5): DVKVTQSSRYLVKRTGEKVFLECVQDMDHENMFWYRQDPGLGLRLIYFSYDVKMKEKGDIPEGYSVSREKKERFSLILESASTNQTSMYLCASSFNQPQHFGDGTRLSIL.

The DNA for the CDR3 is TGTGCCAGCAGCTTAAAGGACCGGGACAGACGAAATTCACCCCTCCACTTT. The encoded protein is CASSLKDRDRRNSPLHF. The gene calls are TRBV7-2 and TRBJ1-6, with 7 bases fitting TRBD1. Germline lookup yields CDR1 SGHTA and CDR2 FQGNSA. V lost 2 bases, J lost 7 bases, and 11 bases stayed unmatched. The CDR3 totals 17 residues.

The chain joins TRBV5-6 to TRBJ2-7; 14 bases fit TRBD2. This CDR3 contains 14 residues. The trim removed 3 bases at V and 6 bases at J, leaving 2 bases unmatched. The germline CDR1 and CDR2 sequences are SGHDT and YYEEEE. The CDR3 sequence is CASSWGTSGSEQYV. In nucleotides, the CDR3 is TGTGCCAGCAGCTGGGGGACTAGCGGGAGCGAGCAGTACGTC.

In this sample, this clone turned up a few times. The chain has TRBV25-1 and TRBJ1-4, with unresolved D. The CDR3 is 13 amino acids. Between the trimmed V and J ends, which lost 8 bases and 5 bases, there was a span of 12 bases. Germline V gene data show CDR1 as MGHDK and CDR2 as SYGVNS. CDR3 sequence reads: CASREVGNEKLFF. The CDR3 nucleotides read TGTGCCAGCCGGGAGGTTGGAAATGAAAAACTGTTTTTT.

The chain uses TRBV20-1 and TRBJ1-1; D uncertain. The V and J ends lost 3 bases and 3 bases respectively, with 5 bases between them. The germline gives CDR1 DFQATT, CDR2 SNEGSKA (reference sequence). CDR3 size: 11 residues. This CDR3 is CSASLDTEAFF. CDR3 nucleotide sequence: TGCAGTGCTAGTCTAGACACTGAAGCTTTCTTT.

J is TRBJ1-5 and V is TRBV28, with 7 positions matching TRBD1. The germline V gene encodes CDR1 MDHEN and CDR2 SYDVKM. V lost 6 bases to trimming and J lost 4 bases; unmatched junction nucleotides: 9. The CDR3 length is 15 residues. The CDR3 DNA reads TGTGCCAGCAGCATAGGGACAGCCTTAAATCAGCCCCAGCATTTT. Translation gives CASSIGTALNQPQHF.

This chain uses TRBV9 with TRBJ2-1; TRBD1 matches 7 bases. Looked up from germline, CDR1 is SGDLS and CDR2 is YYNGEE. The V and J ends lost 2 bases and 4 bases, in that order; junction bases with no gene match: 15. The length of the CDR3 is 18 residues. CDR3 protein: CASSVASSQGRAYNEQFF. CDR3 in DNA: TGTGCCAGCAGCGTCGCAAGTTCACAGGGGCGAGCATACAATGAGCAGTTCTTC.

The rearrangement uses TRBV4-3 and TRBJ2-1, with D maybe TRBD2 (6 bases). Germline values: CDR1 LGHNA, CDR2 YSLEER. CDR3 length: 14 residues. Trimming took 0 bases from V and 9 from J, leaving 12 bases between them. This CDR3 is CASSQERRGGEQFF. The CDR3 DNA is TGCGCCAGCAGCCAAGAGAGGAGGGGCGGTGAGCAGTTCTTC.

This clone was counted only a few times. The rearrangement links TRBV27 to TRBJ1-5; D may be TRBD1 (5 bases). There are 18 residues in the CDR3. The V and J ends lost 5 bases and 0 bases respectively, with 20 bases between them. The germline V gene encodes CDR1 MNHEY and CDR2 SMNVEV (reference sequence). This chain's CDR3 is CASSPYGPQGYSNQPQHF. CDR3 sequence (DNA): TGTGCCAGCAGTCCTTACGGACCTCAGGGTTATAGCAATCAGCCCCAGCATTTT.

The rearrangement links TRBV7-2 to TRBJ1-4; 7 bases map to TRBD1. The germline CDR1 and CDR2 sequences are SGHTA and FQGNSA. The CDR3 runs to 15 residues. V gave up 4 bases and J gave up 3 bases; unmatched junction bases: 5. The CDR3 region is CASSWTGTANEKLFF. The DNA for the CDR3 is TGTGCCAGCAGCTGGACCGGGACAGCTAATGAAAAACTGTTTTTT.

This clone has only a few counts. The V call is TRBV5-5, the J call TRBJ2-1; 7 bases align to TRBD1. The CDR3 consists of 14 residues. V gave up 4 bases and J gave up 7 bases; unmatched junction bases: 8. The V gene's germline CDR1 is SGHKS and CDR2 YYEKEE (reference sequence). CDR3 in DNA: TGTGCCAGCAGCATCCGACAGGGTCATAATGAGCAGTTCTTC. Amino acid sequence: CASSIRQGHNEQFF.

The V call is TRBV5-5, the J call TRBJ2-5; D may be TRBD2 (5 bases). Germline assignment: CDR1 SGHKS and CDR2 YYEKEE (reference sequence). V shed 1 base and J shed 4 bases, with 20 bases lying between them. The CDR3 runs to 17 residues. The CDR3, as DNA: TGTGCCAGCAGCTTGAGGACTGCGTCTAATGTGCCAGAGACCCAGTACTTC. Its protein product is CASSLRTASNVPETQYF.

The CDR3 DNA is TGTGCCAGCAGCCAAGATAGCTCGACAGATACGCAGTATTTT. This translates into CASSQDSSTDTQYF. The chain recombines TRBV3-1 (or the pseudogene TRBV3-2) with TRBJ2-3; D gene uncertain. V lost 0 bases and J 3 bases, leaving 7 bases between the germline ends. Germline assignment: CDR1 LGHDT and CDR2 YNNKEL (reference sequence). The CDR3 covers 14 residues.

This chain links TRBV24-1 with TRBJ1-4; TRBD1 might be the D (6 bases). V was trimmed by 2 bases and J by 0 bases, leaving 6 bases between them. The CDR3 consists of 15 residues. Germline V lookup: CDR1 KGHDR, CDR2 SFDVKD. CDR3 bases: TGTGCCACCAGTGATTCAGGGGCAACTAATGAAAAACTGTTTTTT. Its protein is CATSDSGATNEKLFF.

The J gene is TRBJ2-1, the V gene TRBV27; no definite D call. Germline V lookup: CDR1 MNHEY, CDR2 SMNVEV (reference sequence). Trimming removed 2 bases from V and 0 bases from J, with 5 bases in between. The length of the CDR3 is 14 residues. The CDR3 DNA reads as TGTGCCAGCAGTTTACTAGACTCCTACAATGAGCAGTTCTTC. Translation: CASSLLDSYNEQFF.

The chain carries TRBV19 and TRBJ2-6; perhaps TRBD1 as D (5 bases). Trimming left V 5 bases short and J 2 bases short, with 10 bases between. The CDR3 loop spans 15 amino acids. Per germline, CDR1 LNHDA and CDR2 SQIVND (reference sequence). This CDR3 is CASSFRETGANVLTF. As DNA, the CDR3 is TGTGCCAGTAGTTTCAGGGAAACTGGGGCCAACGTCCTGACTTTC.

V and J are TRBV5-6 and TRBJ2-1; TRBD2 matches at 15 bases. This CDR3 contains 17 residues. Germline V CDR1 and CDR2: SGHDT, YYEEEE. V lost 4 bases and J lost 5; bases outside the gene matches: 7. The CDR3: CASSSRWTSGRDNEQFF. DNA of the CDR3: TGTGCCAGCAGCAGCCGTTGGACTAGCGGGAGGGACAATGAGCAGTTCTTC. Full variable domain (outside the CDR3, taken from reference TRBV5-6 and TRBJ2-1): DAGVTQSPTHLIKTRGQQVTLRCSPKSGHDTVSWYQQALGQGPQFIFQYYEEEERQRGNFPDRFSGHQFPNYSSELNVNALLLGDSALYLCASSSRWTSGRDNEQFFGPGTRLTVL.

This clone has just a few counts. The V call is TRBV30, the J call TRBJ1-2; D possibly corresponds to TRBD1 (6 bases). Trimming took off 1 base at V and 8 bases at J, with 17 bases between the two ends. In germline, CDR1 is GTSNPN, CDR2 SVGIG (reference sequence). The CDR3 contains 14 residues. CDR3 amino acids: CAWSAHRDLYGYTF. The CDR3 DNA reads as TGTGCCTGGAGTGCCCACAGGGACCTCTACGGCTACACCTTC. The variable domain in full, with the rest retrieved from reference TRBV30 and TRBJ1-2, is SQTIHQWPATLVQPVGSPLSLECTVEGTSNPNLYWYRQAAGRGLQLLFYSVGIGQISSEVPQNLSASRPQDRQFILSSKKLLLSDSGFYLCAWSAHRDLYGYTFGSGTRLTVV.